This TCR beta chain stems from a study of beta chain features in type 1 diabetes. The study's findings and limits: Within each of all four CD4+ subsets, Type 1 diabetes patients had TCRB CDR3s that were moderately but significantly shorter.

Germline V gives CDR1 SQVTM, CDR2 ANQGSEA. V gave up 4 bases and J gave up 3 bases, with 7 bases separating them. The CDR3 consists of 12 residues. CD45RO/CCR7/CD25/CD127/CD95/CD27 staining was used to isolate CD4+ naive, central memory, regulatory and stem cell-like memory cells by sorting. Concerning this clone: Antigen: not known.

What was sequenced were expressed TCRB transcripts, since all of the isolated RNA had been reverse transcribed. Using immunoSEQ multiplex PCR, the repertoire was profiled, and TCRdb retains in-frame clones only, with some absent. The table lists around 150,000 clones, approximately 62% of them singletons. The source is a man aged 30 to 39 with type 1 diabetes. Source material: naive CD4+ T cells from blood. The chain joins TRBV29-1 to TRBJ1-5, with D possibly matching TRBD1 (5 bases). Here the CDR3 DNA reads TGCAGCGTTGGACAGCCCAATCAGCCCCAGCATTTT. This sequence encodes CSVGQPNQPQHF.